These 12 T cell receptor beta chains were all obtained from the same sample, sequenced in a study of blood T cell repertoires in COVID-19. The assay was immunoSEQ multiplex PCR, and TCRdb's table has in-frame clones only and misses some. This sample yields some 170,000 clones, of which 87% are seen a single time; 3.9% belongs to the top ten. The sequencing input was peripheral blood. The source of these receptors is a woman aged 60-75 years who had recovered from COVID-19.

For this clone: Other DNA sequences in the sample encode the same CDR3. This chain connects TRBV28 to TRBJ1-1; tentatively, D is TRBD1 (6 bases). V lost 8 bases to trimming and J lost 1 base, with 14 bases between them. CDR3 length: 14 residues. The germline V gene has CDR1 MDHEN and CDR2 SYDVKM. CDR3 amino acids: CASERGGPNTEAFF. CDR3 in DNA: TGTGCCAGCGAGCGCGGGGGCCCGAACACTGAAGCTTTCTTT.

CDR3 in amino acids: CASSDSIGGAPRAFF. The CDR3 DNA reads as TGTGCCAGCAGTGACTCGATAGGGGGGGCACCCCGAGCTTTCTTT. V and J are TRBV6-4 and TRBJ1-1; a weak D match, TRBD1 (6 bases). Germline V lookup: CDR1 MRHNA, CDR2 SNTAGT. The V gene lost 0 bases and the J gene lost 10 bases, with 18 bases spanning the gap. The CDR3 has 15 residues.

This chain joins TRBV6-1 and TRBJ2-1; 8 bases fit TRBD2. With V trimmed by 3 bases and J by 5 bases, 6 bases remained unmatched. Germline V gene lookup returns CDR1 MNHNS and CDR2 SASEGT. CDR3 length: 15 residues. The CDR3 bases are TGTGCCAGCAGTGATAAAACGGGGGGGAACAATGAGCAGTTCTTC. Its translation is CASSDKTGGNNEQFF.

Turning to this clone: One junction end disagrees with the germline gene, perhaps due to a read error. The chain uses TRBV5-4 and TRBJ2-2, with a tentative D call TRBD1 (6 bases). From germline, CDR1 is SGHNT and CDR2 YYREEE (reference sequence). The CDR3 sequence is 15 residues long. In nucleotides, the CDR3 is TGTGCCAGCAGCTTGGTTCAGGGGAACGCCGGGGAGCTGTTTTTT. This sequence encodes CASSLVQGNAGELFF.

V usage is TRBV29-1 and J usage is TRBJ2-3, with D possibly TRBD1 on 6 matching bases. Trimming stripped 7 bases from V and 1 base from J, with 6 bases between. Germline loops: CDR1 SQVTM, CDR2 ANQGSEA. The CDR3 has 11 amino acids. As DNA, the CDR3 is TGCAGCGGGACAGGCACAGATACGCAGTATTTT. Translating it yields CSGTGTDTQYF.

The CDR3 bases are TGTGCCAGCAGCCCCGGTCTCTCGGGCTACACCTTC. Translated: CASSPGLSGYTF. This chain links TRBV6-5 with TRBJ1-2; D not certain. V lost 6 bases and J 8 bases, leaving 13 bases between the germline ends. Germline values: CDR1 MNHEY, CDR2 SVGAGI. CDR3 length: 12 amino acids.

The count of this clone is one. CDR3 DNA: TGTGCCAGTAGCCGGGGACAAGGGAACACTGAAGCTTTCTTT. The encoded protein is CASSRGQGNTEAFF. The chain is built from TRBV19 and TRBJ1-1, with D possibly TRBD1 on 6 matching bases. V lost 6 bases and J lost 1, with 12 bases in between. Germline CDR1 LNHDA, CDR2 SQIVND (reference sequence). CDR3 length: 14 residues.

The CDR3 bases are TGTGCCAGTACCCGCGGGGGGAGCTCCTACAATGAGCAGTTCTTC. It codes for CASTRGGSSYNEQFF. The J gene is TRBJ2-1, the V gene TRBV19; 8 bases are a match to TRBD2. CDR3 length: 15 residues. The germline V gene encodes CDR1 LNHDA and CDR2 SQIVND (reference sequence). V shed 7 bases and J 0 bases; nucleotides not matched to a gene: 5.

About this clone itself: Other DNA sequences of this sample code for an identical CDR3. The chain recombines TRBV6-5 with TRBJ1-2; D is possibly TRBD1 (6 bases). V lost 5 bases, J lost 2 bases, and 9 bases lay in between. The CDR3 has 13 residues. Germline V gene sequence: CDR1 MNHEY, CDR2 SVGAGI. Written as DNA, the CDR3 is TGTGCCAGCAGTCCACAGGGCAACTATGGCTACACCTTC. Its protein product is CASSPQGNYGYTF.

J is TRBJ2-1 and V is TRBV11-2; 7 bases are shared with TRBD2. Germline-derived CDR1 and CDR2 are SGHAT and FQNNGV. V trimming: 5 bases; J trimming: 2 bases; junction bases outside the gene matches: 6. CDR3 length: 15 residues. This chain's CDR3 is CASSPGGNPYNEQFF. The CDR3, as DNA: TGTGCCAGCAGCCCCGGGGGGAACCCCTACAATGAGCAGTTCTTC.

The chain joins TRBV18 to TRBJ2-2; TRBD1 might be the D (6 bases). Deletions cut 5 bases from V and 2 bases from J, with 12 bases between. Germline lookup yields CDR1 KGHSH and CDR2 LQKENI. The CDR3 runs 15 residues. The CDR3 nucleotides are TGTGCCAGCTCATTCTCGGGACAAAACACCGGGGAGCTGTTTTTT. Protein sequence: CASSFSGQNTGELFF.

The genes are TRBV28 and TRBJ2-7, with 9 bases aligning to TRBD1. Germline CDR1 MDHEN, CDR2 SYDVKM. CDR3 length equals 15 residues. V gave up 5 bases and J gave up 3 bases; unmatched junction bases: 8. The CDR3 loop is CASSPLTGGIYEQYF. The DNA of the CDR3 is TGTGCCAGCAGTCCGTTGACAGGGGGTATCTACGAGCAGTACTTC.